This T cell receptor (beta chain) came from a study of blood T cells in healthy people across ages. Primed by a sample-barcoded 5' primer and a J-beta primer mix, a second PCR proceeded for 7 to 11 cycles. TCRdb used MiXCR to reprocess the 5' RACE reads, holding one entry per CDR3 protein. The sample lists nearly 1 million distinct CDR3 sequences, roughly 51% occurring once. V was shortened by 6 bases and J by 5 bases, with 13 bases between the two germline ends. The germline CDR1 and CDR2 sequences are DFQATT and SNEGSKA (reference sequence). The CDR3 covers 12 residues. This clonotype was obtained from a woman aged 55-70 years in good health. The rearrangement links TRBV20-1 to TRBJ1-2; TRBD1 is a possible D gene (5 bases). The specimen sequenced was blood. The CDR3 spells CSAGTTGYGYTF. The CDR3, as DNA: TGCAGTGCAGGGACCACTGGGTATGGCTACACCTTC.